The 13 T cell receptor beta chains below all came from one sample that was sequenced in a study of blood T cell repertoires in COVID-19. The protocol was immunoSEQ multiplex PCR, while the TCRdb copy is restricted to in-frame clones and leaves out a portion. The sample shows about 130,000 clones, approximately 82% of them seen only once. Sequencing input: peripheral blood. The receptors originated from a man between 35 and 55 years old with active or convalescent COVID-19.

The chain uses TRBV7-9 and TRBJ2-7, with D tentatively TRBD2 (7 bases). Germline CDR1 reads SEHNR; CDR2 reads FQNEAQ (reference sequence). The CDR3 contains 18 residues. Trimming pared 5 bases from V and 9 bases from J, leaving 32 bases between. As DNA, the CDR3 is TGTGCCAGCAGCCCGCGAGGGGGGGCCGGGGAATTCGAATATGGGCAGTACTTC. Its protein is CASSPRGGAGEFEYGQYF.

This chain links TRBV6-1 with TRBJ1-1; D is uncertain. CDR1 is MNHNS and CDR2 is SASEGT in the germline V gene. This CDR3 is built from 13 residues. V lost 3 bases and J lost 2, with 7 bases in between. Written as DNA, the CDR3 is TGTGCCAGCAGTGACAACATAAACACTGAAGCTTTCTTT. As protein: CASSDNINTEAFF.

The chain carries TRBV10-3 and TRBJ1-1; D perhaps matches TRBD1 (6 bases). Germline values: CDR1 ENHRY, CDR2 SYGVKD. Between the trimmed V and J ends, which lost 0 bases and 4 bases, there was a span of 18 bases. The CDR3 runs to 17 residues. CDR3 residues: CAISESTGGGAFTEAFF. The CDR3 region has the DNA TGTGCCATCAGTGAGTCTACAGGTGGGGGCGCGTTCACTGAAGCTTTCTTT.

The rearrangement links TRBV6-5 to TRBJ1-2; 9 positions match TRBD1. Per germline, CDR1 MNHEY and CDR2 SVGAGI. The ends lost 6 bases at V and 4 bases at J; junction bases unmatched: 6. The CDR3 loop spans 14 amino acids. The chain's CDR3 is CASSWTGDAYGYTF. CDR3 sequence (DNA): TGTGCCAGCAGCTGGACAGGGGATGCCTATGGCTACACCTTC.

This clone was seen repeatedly, ten times or more. In nucleotides, the CDR3 is TGTGCCAGCAGTGTAAAGCTGAACACTGAAGCTTTCTTT. It is translated as CASSVKLNTEAFF. The chain is built from TRBV6-4 and TRBJ1-1; the D is unclear. Trimming left V 4 bases short and J 0 bases short, with 6 bases between. CDR1 is MRHNA, CDR2 SNTAGT, per germline. The length of the CDR3 is 13 residues.

The chain recombines TRBV3-1 (or the pseudogene TRBV3-2) with TRBJ2-6, with 14 bases matching TRBD2. This CDR3 is built from 21 residues. Germline V gives CDR1 LGHDT, CDR2 YNNKEL (reference sequence). Trimming at V came to 0 bases and at J to 0 bases, leaving 7 bases not matched to a gene. The CDR3 nucleotides are TGTGCCAGCAGCCAAGATAGACTAGCGGGGGGGCCTAGCTCTGGGGCCAACGTCCTGACTTTC. Translation gives CASSQDRLAGGPSSGANVLTF.

This clone was detected only once. The chain joins TRBV5-4 to TRBJ2-4; TRBD1 matches 7 bases. This CDR3 contains 17 residues. From germline, CDR1 is SGHNT and CDR2 YYREEE (reference sequence). The ends lost 1 base at V and 1 base at J; junction bases unmatched: 8. The CDR3 DNA reads TGTGCCAGCAGCTTGCGACAGGGTGAAAGGGCCAAAAACATTCAGTACTTC. Protein product: CASSLRQGERAKNIQYF. Looking up the rest from reference TRBV5-4 and TRBJ2-4 gives the full variable domain: ETGVTQSPTHLIKTRGQQVTLRCSSQSGHNTVSWYQQALGQGPQFIFQYYREEENGRGNFPPRFSGLQFPNYSSELNVNALELDDSALYLCASSLRQGERAKNIQYFGAGTRLSVL.

This clone was seen only a few times. This chain uses TRBV3-1 (or the pseudogene TRBV3-2) with TRBJ1-5; unclear D gene. CDR1 is LGHDT, CDR2 YNNKEL, per germline (reference sequence). Trimming removed 1 base at V and 7 bases at J, with 11 bases between. This CDR3 spans 14 amino acids. This CDR3 is CASSQGGPWQPQHF. The CDR3 DNA reads as TGTGCCAGCAGCCAAGGAGGGCCGTGGCAGCCCCAGCATTTT.

This clone was recorded only once. The chain couples TRBV4-3 to TRBJ2-2; D perhaps matches TRBD1 (6 bases). The CDR3 is made up of 14 amino acids. Germline V CDR1 and CDR2: LGHNA, YSLEER. The ends were cut back, 0 bases at V and 8 bases at J, with 10 bases in the middle. CDR3: CASSQEGGKGELFF. CDR3 nucleotides: TGCGCCAGCAGCCAAGAAGGGGGTAAGGGGGAGCTGTTTTTT.

There are a few counts of this clone. The chain couples TRBV19 to TRBJ2-2; 11 bases align to TRBD1. Germline-derived CDR1 and CDR2 are LNHDA and SQIVND (reference sequence). The CDR3 spans 15 residues. J was trimmed by 7 bases and V by 5 bases; bases with no gene match: 6. As DNA, the CDR3 is TGTGCCAGTAGTTCTGGGACAGGGGGTTTCGGGGAGCTGTTTTTT. The encoded protein is CASSSGTGGFGELFF.

V is TRBV6-1 and J is TRBJ1-5; no clear D. This CDR3 region has 17 residues. Deletions cut 4 bases from V and 2 bases from J, with 18 bases between. Germline values: CDR1 MNHNS, CDR2 SASEGT. The CDR3 coding sequence is TGTGCCAGCAGTGCGGGGAGACTATACGCAGGCAATCAGCCCCAGCATTTT. It yields the protein CASSAGRLYAGNQPQHF.

The chain carries TRBV6-5 and TRBJ2-1; TRBD2 is a possible D gene (5 bases). V was cut by 10 bases and J by 3 bases, with 13 bases left in between. Germline-derived CDR1 and CDR2 are MNHEY and SVGAGI. The CDR3 extends over 13 amino acids. DNA of the CDR3: TGTGCCAAAGAAGCGGAGTTCTACAATGAGCAGTTCTTC. Its protein is CAKEAEFYNEQFF.

The chain joins TRBV9 to TRBJ1-4, with 9 bases matching TRBD1. This CDR3 contains 17 residues. From germline, CDR1 is SGDLS and CDR2 YYNGEE. The ends lost 4 bases at V and 2 bases at J; junction bases unmatched: 9. In DNA form, the CDR3 reads TGTGCCAGCAGCCCCCGACAGGGGGGGTCTACTAATGAAAAACTGTTTTTT. Translated: CASSPRQGGSTNEKLFF.